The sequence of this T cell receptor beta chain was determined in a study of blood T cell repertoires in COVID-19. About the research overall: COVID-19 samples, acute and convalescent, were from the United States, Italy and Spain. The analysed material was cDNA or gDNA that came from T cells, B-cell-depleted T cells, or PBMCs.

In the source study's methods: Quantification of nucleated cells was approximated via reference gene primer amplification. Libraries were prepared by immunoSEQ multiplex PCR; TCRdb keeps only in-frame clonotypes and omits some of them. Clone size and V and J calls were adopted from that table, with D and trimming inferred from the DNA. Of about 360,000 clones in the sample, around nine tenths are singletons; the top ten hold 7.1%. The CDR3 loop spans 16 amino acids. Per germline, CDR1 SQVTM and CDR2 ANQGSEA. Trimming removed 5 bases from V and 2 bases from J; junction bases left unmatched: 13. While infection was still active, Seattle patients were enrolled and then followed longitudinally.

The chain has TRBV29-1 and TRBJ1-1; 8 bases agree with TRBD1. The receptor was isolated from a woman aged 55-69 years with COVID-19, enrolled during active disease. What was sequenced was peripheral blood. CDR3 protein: CSVPRTGILPNTEAFF. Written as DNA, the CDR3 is TGCAGCGTTCCACGGACAGGGATCTTACCAAACACTGAAGCTTTCTTT.